This record covers a single TCR beta chain. This sample is drawn from a study of monozygotic twins with inflammatory bowel disease. TCRdb reprocessed the 5' RACE reads, with one entry per CDR3 protein and no DNA. This repertoire comprises fewer than 150,000 distinct CDR3 sequences; its ten largest clones make up approximately 2.5%. CDR1 is MNHNS, CDR2 SASEGT, per germline. The CDR3 extends over 16 amino acids. Blood samples of less than 3 ml were drawn from every donor. Sequencing input: blood. The clonotype was recovered from a human donor with ulcerative colitis or Crohn's disease, or a healthy co-twin of an affected twin (not recorded which). The rearrangement links TRBV6-1 to TRBJ2-1; TCRdb proposes TRBD1, but this gene call is untestable without DNA. The CDR3 reads CASRQYRDRGTNEQFF.